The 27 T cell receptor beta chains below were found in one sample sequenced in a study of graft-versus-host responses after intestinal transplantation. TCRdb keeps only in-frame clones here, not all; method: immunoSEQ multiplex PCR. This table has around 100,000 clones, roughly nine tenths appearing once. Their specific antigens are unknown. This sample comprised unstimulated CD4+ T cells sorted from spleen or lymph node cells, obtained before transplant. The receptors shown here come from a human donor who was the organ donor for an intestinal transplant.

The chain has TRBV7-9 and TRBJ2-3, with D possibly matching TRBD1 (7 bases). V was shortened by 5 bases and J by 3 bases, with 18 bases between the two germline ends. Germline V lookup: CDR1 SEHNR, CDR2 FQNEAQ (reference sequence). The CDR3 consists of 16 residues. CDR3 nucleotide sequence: TGTGCCAGCAGCCGAGCAGGGGGGTCAGGGACAGATACGCAGTATTTT. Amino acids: CASSRAGGSGTDTQYF.

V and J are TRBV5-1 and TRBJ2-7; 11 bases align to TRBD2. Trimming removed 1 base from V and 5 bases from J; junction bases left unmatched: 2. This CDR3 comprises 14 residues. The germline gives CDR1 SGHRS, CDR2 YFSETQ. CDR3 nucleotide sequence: TGCGCCAGCAGCTTGTTGACTAGCGGGAACGAGCAGTACTTC. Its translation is CASSLLTSGNEQYF.

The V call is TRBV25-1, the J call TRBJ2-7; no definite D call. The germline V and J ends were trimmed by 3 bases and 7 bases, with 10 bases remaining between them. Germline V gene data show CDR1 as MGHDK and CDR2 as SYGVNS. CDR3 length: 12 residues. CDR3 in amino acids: CASSDSPTEQYF. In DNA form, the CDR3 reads TGTGCCAGCAGTGACTCCCCGACAGAGCAGTACTTC.

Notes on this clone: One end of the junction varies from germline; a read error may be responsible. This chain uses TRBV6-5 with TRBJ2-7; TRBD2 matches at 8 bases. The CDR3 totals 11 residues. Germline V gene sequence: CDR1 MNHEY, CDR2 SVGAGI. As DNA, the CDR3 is TGTGCCAGCAGTCGGGGGGGTCCCCTCAACTTC. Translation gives CASSRGGPLNF.

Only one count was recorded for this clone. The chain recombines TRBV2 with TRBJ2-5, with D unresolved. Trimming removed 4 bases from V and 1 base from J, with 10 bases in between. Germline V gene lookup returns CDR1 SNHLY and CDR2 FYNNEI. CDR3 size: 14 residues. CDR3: CASSGLESQETQYF. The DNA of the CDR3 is TGTGCCAGCAGTGGCCTCGAATCCCAAGAGACCCAGTACTTC.

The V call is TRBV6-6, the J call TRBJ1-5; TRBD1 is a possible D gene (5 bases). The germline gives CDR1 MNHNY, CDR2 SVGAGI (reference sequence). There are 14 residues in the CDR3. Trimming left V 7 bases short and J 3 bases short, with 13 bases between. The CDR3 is CASNGGLDNQPQHF. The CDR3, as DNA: TGTGCCAGCAATGGGGGATTGGACAATCAGCCCCAGCATTTT.

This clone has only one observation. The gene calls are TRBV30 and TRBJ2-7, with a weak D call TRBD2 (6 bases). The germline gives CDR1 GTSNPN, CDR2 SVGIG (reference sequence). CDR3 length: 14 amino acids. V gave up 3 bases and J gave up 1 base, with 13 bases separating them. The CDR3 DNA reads TGTGCCTGGAGGGGGAGCGGGCCATCCTACGAGCAGTACTTC. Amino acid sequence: CAWRGSGPSYEQYF.

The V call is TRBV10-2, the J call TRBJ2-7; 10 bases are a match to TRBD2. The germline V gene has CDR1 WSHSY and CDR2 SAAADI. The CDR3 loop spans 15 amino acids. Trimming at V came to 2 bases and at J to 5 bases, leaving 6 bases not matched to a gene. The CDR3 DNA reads TGCGCCAGCAGTGAGAAGGCTAGCGGGAGCCACGAGCAGTACTTC. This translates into CASSEKASGSHEQYF.

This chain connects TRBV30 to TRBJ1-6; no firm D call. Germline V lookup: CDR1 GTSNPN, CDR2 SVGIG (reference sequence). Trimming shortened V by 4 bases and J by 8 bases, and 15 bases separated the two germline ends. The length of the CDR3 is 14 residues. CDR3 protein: CAWTDDGLYSPLHF. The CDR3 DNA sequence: TGTGCCTGGACCGACGACGGTCTGTATTCACCCCTCCACTTT.

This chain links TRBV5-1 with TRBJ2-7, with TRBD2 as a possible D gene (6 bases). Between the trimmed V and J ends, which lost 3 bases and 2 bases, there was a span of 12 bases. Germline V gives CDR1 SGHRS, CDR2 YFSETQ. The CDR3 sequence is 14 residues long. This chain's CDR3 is CASSSGTATYEQYF. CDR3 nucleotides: TGCGCCAGCAGCTCCGGGACTGCTACCTACGAGCAGTACTTC.

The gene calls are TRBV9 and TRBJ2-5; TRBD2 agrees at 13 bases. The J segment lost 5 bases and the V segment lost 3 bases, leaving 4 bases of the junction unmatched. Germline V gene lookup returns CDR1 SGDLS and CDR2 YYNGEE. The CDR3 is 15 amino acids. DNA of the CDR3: TGTGCCAGCAGCGCCGGACTAGCGGGAGTGGAGACCCAGTACTTC. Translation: CASSAGLAGVETQYF.

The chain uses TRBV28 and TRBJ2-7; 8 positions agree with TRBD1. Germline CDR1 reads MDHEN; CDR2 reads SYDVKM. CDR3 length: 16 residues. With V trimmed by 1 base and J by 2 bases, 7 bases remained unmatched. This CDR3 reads CASSLFGQGAPYEQYF. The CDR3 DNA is TGTGCCAGCAGTTTATTTGGGCAGGGGGCCCCCTACGAGCAGTACTTC.

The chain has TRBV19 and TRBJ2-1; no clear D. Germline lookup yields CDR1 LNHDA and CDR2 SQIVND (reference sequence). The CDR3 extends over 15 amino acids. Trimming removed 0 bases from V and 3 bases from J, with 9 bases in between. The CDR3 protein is CASSIDASNYNEQFF. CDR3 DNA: TGTGCCAGTAGTATAGACGCTAGTAACTACAATGAGCAGTTCTTC.

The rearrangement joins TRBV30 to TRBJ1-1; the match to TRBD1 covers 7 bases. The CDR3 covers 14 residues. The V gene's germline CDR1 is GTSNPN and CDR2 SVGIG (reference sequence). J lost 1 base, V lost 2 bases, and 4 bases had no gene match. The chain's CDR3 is CAWSRDRKNTEAFF. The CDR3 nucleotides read TGTGCCTGGAGTCGGGACAGAAAGAACACTGAAGCTTTCTTT.

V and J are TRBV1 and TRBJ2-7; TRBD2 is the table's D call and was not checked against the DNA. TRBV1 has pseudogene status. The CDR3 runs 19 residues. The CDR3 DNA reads TGCACCAGCAGCCTTCTGGGTCAGCGGGAGGGAGGGCAGCCCTACGAGCAGTACTTC. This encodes CTSSLLGQREGGQPYEQYF.

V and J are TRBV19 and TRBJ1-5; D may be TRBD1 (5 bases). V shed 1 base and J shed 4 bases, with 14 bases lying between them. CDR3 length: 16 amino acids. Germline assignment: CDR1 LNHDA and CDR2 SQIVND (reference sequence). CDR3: CASSIVQGLGNQPQHF. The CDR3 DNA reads TGTGCCAGTAGTATAGTCCAGGGTTTAGGGAATCAGCCCCAGCATTTT.

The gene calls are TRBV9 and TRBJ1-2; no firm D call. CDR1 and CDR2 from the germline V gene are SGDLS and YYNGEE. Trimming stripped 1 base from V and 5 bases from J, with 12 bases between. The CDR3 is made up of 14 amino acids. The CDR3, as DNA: TGTGCCAGCAGCGTACCGAGGCCAGAGTATGGCTACACCTTC. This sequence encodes CASSVPRPEYGYTF.

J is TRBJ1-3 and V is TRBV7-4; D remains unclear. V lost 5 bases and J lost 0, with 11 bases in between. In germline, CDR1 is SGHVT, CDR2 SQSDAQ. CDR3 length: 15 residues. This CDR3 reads CASSPSSRSGNTIYF. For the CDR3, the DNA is TGTGCCAGCAGCCCAAGCTCACGCTCTGGAAACACCATATATTTT. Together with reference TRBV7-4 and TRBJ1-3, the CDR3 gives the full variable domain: GAGVSQSPRYKVAKRGRDVALRCDSISGHVTLYWYRQTLGQGSEVLTYSQSDAQRDKSGRPSGRFSAERPERSVSTLKIQRTEQGDSAVYLCASSPSSRSGNTIYFGEGSWLTVV.

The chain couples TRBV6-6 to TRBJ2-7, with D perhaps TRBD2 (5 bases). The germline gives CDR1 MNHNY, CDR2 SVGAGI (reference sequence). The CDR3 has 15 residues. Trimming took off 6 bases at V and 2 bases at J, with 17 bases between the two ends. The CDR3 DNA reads TGTGCCAGCAGCTACACGGGGATCCCGACCTACGAGCAGTACTTC. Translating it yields CASSYTGIPTYEQYF.

In DNA, the CDR3 is TGCGCCAGCAGCTTGGACCAGGGTAACACTGAAGCTTTCTTT. This encodes CASSLDQGNTEAFF. The chain joins TRBV5-1 to TRBJ1-1; weak D call: TRBD1 (5 bases). V lost 0 bases to trimming and J lost 2 bases, with 8 bases between them. CDR3 length: 14 amino acids. Germline V CDR1 and CDR2: SGHRS, YFSETQ.

CDR3 sequence: CASSSRGSNTEAFF. CDR3 sequence (DNA): TGTGCCAGCAGCTCCAGGGGGTCCAACACTGAAGCTTTCTTT. J is TRBJ1-1 and V is TRBV6-6, with 7 nucleotides matching TRBD1. J lost 2 bases, V lost 6 bases, and 6 bases had no gene match. CDR1 is MNHNY, CDR2 SVGAGI, per germline (reference sequence). The CDR3 is made up of 14 amino acids.

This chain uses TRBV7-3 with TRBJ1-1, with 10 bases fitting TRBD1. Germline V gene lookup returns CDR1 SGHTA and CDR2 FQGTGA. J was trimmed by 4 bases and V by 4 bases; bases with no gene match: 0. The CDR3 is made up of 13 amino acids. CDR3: CASSWTGGTEAFF. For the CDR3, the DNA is TGTGCCAGCAGCTGGACAGGGGGCACTGAAGCTTTCTTT. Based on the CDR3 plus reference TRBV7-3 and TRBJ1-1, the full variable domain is GAGVSQTPSNKVTEKGKYVELRCDPISGHTALYWYRQSLGQGPEFLIYFQGTGAADDSGLPNDRFFAVRPEGSVSTLKIQRTERGDSAVYLCASSWTGGTEAFFGQGTRLTVV.

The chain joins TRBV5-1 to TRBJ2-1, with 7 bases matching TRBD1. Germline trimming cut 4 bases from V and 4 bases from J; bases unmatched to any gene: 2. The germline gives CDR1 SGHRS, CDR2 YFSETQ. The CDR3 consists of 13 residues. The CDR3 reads CASSPQGYNEQFF. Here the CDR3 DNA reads TGCGCCAGCAGCCCACAGGGGTACAATGAGCAGTTCTTC.

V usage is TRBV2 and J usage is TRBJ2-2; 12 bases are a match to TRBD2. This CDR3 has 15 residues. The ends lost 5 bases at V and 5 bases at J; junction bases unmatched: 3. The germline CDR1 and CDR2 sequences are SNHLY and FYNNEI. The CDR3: CASSRLAGATGELFF. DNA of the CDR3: TGTGCCAGCAGTCGACTAGCGGGAGCGACCGGGGAGCTGTTTTTT.

The CDR3 coding sequence is TGCGCCAGCAGCCAAGATAGCCAGGGGGCCTCCTACGAGCAGTACTTC. Amino acids: CASSQDSQGASYEQYF. The chain couples TRBV4-1 to TRBJ2-7; TRBD1 aligns across 8 bases. Trimming removed 0 bases from V and 0 bases from J; junction bases left unmatched: 4. Germline V CDR1 and CDR2: MGHRA, YSYEKL. The CDR3 sequence is 16 residues long.

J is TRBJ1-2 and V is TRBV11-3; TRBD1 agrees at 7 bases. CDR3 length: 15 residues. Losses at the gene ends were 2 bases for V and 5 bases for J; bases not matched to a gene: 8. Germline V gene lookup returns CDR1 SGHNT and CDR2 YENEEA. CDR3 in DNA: TGTGCCAGCAGCTTATGCGTCAGGGGGGGTTATGGCTACACCTTC. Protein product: CASSLCVRGGYGYTF.

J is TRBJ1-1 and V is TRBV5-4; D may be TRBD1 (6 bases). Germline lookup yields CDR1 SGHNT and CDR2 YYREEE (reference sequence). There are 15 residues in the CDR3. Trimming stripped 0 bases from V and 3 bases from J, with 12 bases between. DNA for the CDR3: TGTGCCAGCAGCTTGGGGGCGGCAGGGGACACTGAAGCTTTCTTT. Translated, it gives CASSLGAAGDTEAFF.